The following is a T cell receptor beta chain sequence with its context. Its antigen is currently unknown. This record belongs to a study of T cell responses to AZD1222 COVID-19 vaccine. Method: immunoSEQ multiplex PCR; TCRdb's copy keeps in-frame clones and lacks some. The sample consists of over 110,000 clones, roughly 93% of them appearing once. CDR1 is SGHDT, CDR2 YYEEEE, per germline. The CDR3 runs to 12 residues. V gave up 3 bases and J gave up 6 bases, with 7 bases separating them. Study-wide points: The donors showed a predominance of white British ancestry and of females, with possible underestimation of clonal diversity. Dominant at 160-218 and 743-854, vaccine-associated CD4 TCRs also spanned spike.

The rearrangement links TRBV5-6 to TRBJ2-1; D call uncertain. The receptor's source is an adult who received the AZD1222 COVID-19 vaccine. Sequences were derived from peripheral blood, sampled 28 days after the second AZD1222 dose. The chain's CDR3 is CASSSYGNEQFF. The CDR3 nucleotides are TGTGCCAGCAGCTCTTACGGCAATGAGCAGTTCTTC.